This TCR beta chain originates from a study of post-analysis software for immune sequencing data. Unique molecular identifiers had been added to the TCR beta cDNA libraries. TCRdb re-called the PCR reads through MiXCR, storing one row per CDR3 protein. Altogether 820,000 or so distinct CDR3 sequences are present, roughly 50% being singletons, with the ten largest covering approximately 4.5%. This clonotype was seen only a few times. Its antigen remains unidentified. Overall study results and limits: Higher frequency in patients than in controls was seen for roughly five TRBV segments, with TRBV5-6, TRBV5-1 and TRBV20-1 among them.

Trimming removed 6 bases at V and 1 base at J, with 12 bases between. This CDR3 has 14 residues. The source material was blood. The clonotype originates from a girl aged 5-17 years with multiple sclerosis. V gene TRBV12-3 or TRBV12-4 combines with J gene TRBJ2-5; D is possibly TRBD2 (6 bases). The DNA of the CDR3 is TGTGCCAGCAGCCTAGAGGGACTCCAAGAGACCCAGTACTTC. Protein product: CASSLEGLQETQYF.